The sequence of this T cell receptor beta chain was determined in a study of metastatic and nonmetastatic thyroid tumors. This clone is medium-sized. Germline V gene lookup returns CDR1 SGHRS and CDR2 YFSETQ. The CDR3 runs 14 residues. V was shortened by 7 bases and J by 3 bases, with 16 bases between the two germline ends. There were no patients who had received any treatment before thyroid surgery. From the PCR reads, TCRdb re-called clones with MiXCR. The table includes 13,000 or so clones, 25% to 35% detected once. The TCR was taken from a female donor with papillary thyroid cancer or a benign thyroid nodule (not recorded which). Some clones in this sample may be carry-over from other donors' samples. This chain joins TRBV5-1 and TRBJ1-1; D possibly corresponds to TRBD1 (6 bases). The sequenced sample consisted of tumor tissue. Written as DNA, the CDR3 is TGCGCCAGCGCTTCGGGGGGCGGGTACACTGAAGCTTTCTTT. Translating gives CASASGGGYTEAFF.